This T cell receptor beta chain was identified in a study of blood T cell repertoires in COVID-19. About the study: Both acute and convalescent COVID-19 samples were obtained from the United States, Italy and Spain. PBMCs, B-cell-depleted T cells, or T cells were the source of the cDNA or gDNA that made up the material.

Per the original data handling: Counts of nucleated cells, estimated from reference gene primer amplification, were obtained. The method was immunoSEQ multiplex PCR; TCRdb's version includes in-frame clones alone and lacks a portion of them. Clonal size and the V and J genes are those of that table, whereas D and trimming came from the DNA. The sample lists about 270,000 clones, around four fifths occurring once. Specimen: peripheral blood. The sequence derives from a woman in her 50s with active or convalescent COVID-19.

CDR3: CASSLGVAQPQHF. The CDR3 region has the DNA TGTGCCAGCAGCTTGGGAGTTGCTCAGCCCCAGCATTTT. This rearrangement joins TRBV5-6 to TRBJ1-5; D is ambiguous. The V gene lost 0 bases and the J gene lost 6 bases, with 7 bases spanning the gap. The CDR3 loop spans 13 amino acids. The germline CDR1 and CDR2 sequences are SGHDT and YYEEEE.